These 17 T cell receptor beta chains came from one sample sequenced in a study of human T cells and chemical hapten exposure. Time point given: patch test 1, 2 weeks after DPC sensitization. Sample treatment: therapeutic diphenylcyclopropenone sensitization with weekly scalp DPC. In TCRdb, the RACE reads were re-called with MiXCR into one record per CDR3 protein. The sample includes approximately 110,000 distinct CDR3 sequences, approximately 10% seen only once; the top ten take around 3.5%. The material was whole blood, obtained in connection with sensitization to the hapten diphenylcyclopropenone (DPC). Source of these receptors: a woman between 40 and 55 years old with alopecia areata. Some clones in this sample may be carry-over from other donors' samples.

The chain carries TRBV12-3 or TRBV12-4 and TRBJ2-1; TRBD1 is a possible D gene (6 bases). The CDR3 consists of 14 residues. Trimming pared 6 bases from V and 4 bases from J, leaving 13 bases between. CDR3 DNA sequence: TGTGCCAGCAGGGACGGACAGCCGTACAATGAGCAGTTCTTC. It specifies CASRDGQPYNEQFF.

This clonotype was counted ten times or more. V is TRBV5-1 and J is TRBJ2-1; 11 bases align to TRBD1. The germline V gene has CDR1 SGHRS and CDR2 YFSETQ. The ends lost 3 bases at V and 6 bases at J; junction bases unmatched: 5. The CDR3 runs 15 residues. The CDR3 loop is CASSSEGTGGNEQFF. DNA for the CDR3: TGCGCCAGCAGCTCCGAGGGGACAGGGGGCAATGAGCAGTTCTTC.

This clonotype came up many times. The chain is built from TRBV6-6 and TRBJ1-3, with D hard to call. The germline CDR1 and CDR2 sequences are MNHNY and SVGAGI (reference sequence). V was clipped by 7 bases and J by 7 bases, with 17 bases between them. This CDR3 is 14 amino acids long. CDR3 DNA sequence: TGTGCCAGCACCACCCGCGGGAGCGGGAACACCATATATTTT. Its protein product is CASTTRGSGNTIYF.

This clonotype occurred many times. The rearrangement uses TRBV12-3 or TRBV12-4 and TRBJ2-7; D ambiguous. The V end lost 2 bases, the J end lost 0 bases, and 5 bases lay between the germline ends. The length of the CDR3 is 13 residues. The CDR3 bases are TGTGCCAGCAGTTTAACCGACTCCTACGAGCAGTACTTC. Translating it yields CASSLTDSYEQYF.

CDR3 amino acids: CASSSGEVVTGELFF. CDR3 sequence (DNA): TGTGCCAGCAGCTCAGGGGAAGTGGTCACCGGGGAGCTGTTTTTT. This rearrangement joins TRBV12-3 or TRBV12-4 to TRBJ2-2; TRBD1 might be the D (6 bases). The CDR3 contains 15 residues. Trimming removed 6 bases from V and 4 bases from J, with 15 bases in between.

The chain recombines TRBV20-1 with TRBJ2-5, with D possibly TRBD1 on 6 matching bases. The CDR3 contains 12 residues. Trimming took 4 bases from V and 7 from J, leaving 13 bases between them. CDR1 and CDR2 (germline): DFQATT, SNEGSKA (reference sequence). The CDR3 DNA is TGCAGTGCTATGGTATCAGGGGCGACCCAGTACTTC. As protein: CSAMVSGATQYF.

This clonotype was recorded at least ten times. This chain uses TRBV5-1 with TRBJ1-1; D uncertain. Germline V gene sequence: CDR1 SGHRS, CDR2 YFSETQ. The CDR3 sequence is 12 residues long. Between the trimmed V and J ends, which lost 4 bases and 5 bases, there was a span of 9 bases. The CDR3 protein is CASSPPSTEAFF. CDR3 DNA sequence: TGCGCCAGCAGCCCCCCTAGTACTGAAGCTTTCTTT.

This clonotype was recorded many times. The chain combines TRBV20-1 with TRBJ1-1; 8 bases line up with TRBD1. CDR1 and CDR2 (germline): DFQATT, SNEGSKA (reference sequence). The CDR3 runs to 14 residues. Trimming removed 3 bases from V and 6 bases from J; junction bases left unmatched: 9. CDR3 loop: CSASERTGSPEAFF. The DNA for the CDR3 is TGCAGTGCTAGTGAACGGACAGGGAGCCCTGAAGCTTTCTTT.

The chain combines TRBV3-1 with TRBJ2-1, with a weak D call TRBD2 (6 bases). The CDR3 covers 14 residues. CDR1 is LGHDT, CDR2 YNNKEL, per germline (reference sequence). The V end was cut by 1 base, the J end by 7 bases, with 11 bases between. The DNA for the CDR3 is TGTGCCAGCAGCCAAGGTTGGGCGGGGAATGAGCAGTTCTTC. Translating it yields CASSQGWAGNEQFF.

The gene calls are TRBV7-2 and TRBJ2-3; tentatively, D is TRBD2 (7 bases). V lost 2 bases, J lost 4 bases, and 13 bases lay in between. CDR1 SGHTA and CDR2 FQGNSA come from the germline V gene. This CDR3 has 15 residues. The chain's CDR3 is CASSLTGTMSDTQYF. The CDR3 DNA is TGTGCCAGCAGCTTAACAGGGACTATGTCAGATACGCAGTATTTT.

On this clonotype: Being one base from a much bigger clone, this may be a read error. This chain uses TRBV28 with TRBJ2-5; D remains ambiguous. The CDR3 extends over 14 amino acids. Trimming removed 4 bases at V and 7 bases at J, with 16 bases between. Germline V CDR1 and CDR2: MDHEN, SYDVKM. CDR3 in amino acids: CASSSVGPRGTQYF. The DNA for the CDR3 is TGTGCCAGCAGTTCGGTTGGACCCCGCGGGACCCAGTACTTC.

The table lists this clonotype with a few counts. The chain recombines TRBV6-5 with TRBJ2-1, with 13 bases matching TRBD2. The length of the CDR3 is 16 residues. V lost 2 bases, J lost 4 bases, and 2 bases stayed unmatched. Per germline, CDR1 MNHEY and CDR2 SVGAGI. For the CDR3, the DNA is TGTGCCAGCAGTTACAGGACTAGCGGGGGTTACAATGAGCAGTTCTTC. It is translated as CASSYRTSGGYNEQFF.

The chain combines TRBV7-9 with TRBJ2-7; the match to TRBD2 covers 7 bases. Germline V CDR1 and CDR2: SEHNR, FQNEAQ (reference sequence). The CDR3 runs to 13 residues. The V gene end was trimmed by 4 bases and the J gene end by 7 bases; junction bases not matched to a gene: 7. CDR3 coding DNA: TGTGCCAGCAGCTCCCGGGAGGTGTCTGAGCAGTACTTC. Encoded protein: CASSSREVSEQYF.

Many counts were recorded for this clonotype. The chain links TRBV30 to TRBJ2-2; the D gene is possibly TRBD2 (6 bases). The CDR3 length is 16 residues. The germline V gene has CDR1 GTSNPN and CDR2 SVGIG (reference sequence). V lost 0 bases and J lost 8, with 19 bases in between. DNA of the CDR3: TGTGCCTGGAGTGTCTCGGGACTCGCTGTCGGGGGGGAGCTGTTTTTT. It yields the protein CAWSVSGLAVGGELFF.

There are a few counts of this clonotype. CDR3 sequence reads: CASSHGPTGVNQPQHF. In nucleotides, the CDR3 is TGTGCCAGCAGTCACGGACCGACAGGGGTCAATCAGCCCCAGCATTTT. The genes are TRBV11-2 and TRBJ1-5, with TRBD1 matching 8 bases. V shed 6 bases and J 3 bases; nucleotides not matched to a gene: 10. Germline V CDR1 and CDR2: SGHAT, FQNNGV. The CDR3 is 16 residues long.

This clonotype was detected a few times. The V and J genes are TRBV6-5 and TRBJ2-3, with a weak D call TRBD2 (5 bases). CDR1 is MNHEY, CDR2 SVGAGI, per germline. The CDR3 totals 14 residues. Trimming stripped 6 bases from V and 2 bases from J, with 12 bases between. Here the CDR3 DNA reads TGTGCCAGCAGGGAGCGGAGACCCACAGATACGCAGTATTTT. This encodes CASRERRPTDTQYF.

This clonotype came up many times. The chain couples TRBV6-2 or TRBV6-3 to TRBJ1-1; D remains unclear. This CDR3 spans 12 amino acids. In germline, CDR1 is MNHEY, CDR2 SVGEGT. V lost 2 bases and J lost 5, with 6 bases in between. The CDR3 loop is CASSYGETEAFF. The CDR3 DNA reads TGTGCCAGCAGTTACGGGGAGACTGAAGCTTTCTTT.